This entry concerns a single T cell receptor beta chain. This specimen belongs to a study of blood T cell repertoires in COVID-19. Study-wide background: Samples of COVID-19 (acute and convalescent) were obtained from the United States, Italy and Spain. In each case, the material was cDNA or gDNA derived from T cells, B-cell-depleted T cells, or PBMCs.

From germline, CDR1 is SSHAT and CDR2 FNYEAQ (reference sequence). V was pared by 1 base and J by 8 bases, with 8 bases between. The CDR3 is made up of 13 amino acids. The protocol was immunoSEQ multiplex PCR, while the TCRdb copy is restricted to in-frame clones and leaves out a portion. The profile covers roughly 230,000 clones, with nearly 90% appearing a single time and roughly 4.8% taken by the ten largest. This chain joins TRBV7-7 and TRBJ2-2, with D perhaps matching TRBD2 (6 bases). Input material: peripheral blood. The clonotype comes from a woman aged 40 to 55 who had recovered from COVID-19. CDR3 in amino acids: CASSLGREGELFF. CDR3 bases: TGTGCCAGCAGCTTAGGGCGGGAAGGGGAGCTGTTTTTT.